A selection of T cell receptor beta chains follows, all from one sample in a study of T cell responses to AZD1222 COVID-19 vaccine. Profiling relied on immunoSEQ multiplex PCR, and the TCRdb table lists in-frame clones only, not all of them. The table shows some 120,000 clones, with roughly 85% occurring only once. Specimen: peripheral blood, collected on day 0 of AZD1222 vaccination. All receptors come from an adult in good health. CDR3s include the opening cysteine and the closing phenylalanine or tryptophan. A D gene is named only where the DNA matches it firmly. Part of the rows lack a size; the others show once, few, many or a class for expanded clones.

>TRBJ2-7|TRBD2|few|15|TRBV7-2
TGTGCCAGCAGGCCTCTGTCTAGCGGGAAATACGAGCAGTACTTC
CASRPLSSGKYEQYF
>TRBJ2-7|.|.|13|TRBV29-1
TGCAGCGTTGCATCTGGGGGCCTCTACGAGCAGTACTTC
CSVASGGLYEQYF
>TRBJ2-1|TRBD2|few|16|TRBV18
TGTGCCAGCTCACCACCGTCCGGGGGGGACTACAATGAGCAGTTCTTC
CASSPPSGGDYNEQFF
>TRBJ1-2|TRBD1|once|14|TRBV5-1
TGCGCCAGCAGTCCAGAGGGACAGGGGTATGGCTACACCTTC
CASSPEGQGYGYTF
>TRBJ2-2|.|.|15|TRBV30
TGTGCCTGGAGTGGGAACAGGCTCGTTACCGGGGAGCTGTTTTTT
CAWSGNRLVTGELFF
>TRBJ2-5|TRBD2|.|14|TRBV5-1
TGCGCCAGCAGCGGGACTAGCAACGGAGAGACCCAGTACTTC
CASSGTSNGETQYF
>TRBJ1-1|.|few|14|TRBV9
TGTGCCAGCAGCCCCGCGCGGGACAATGCTGAAGCTTTCTTT
CASSPARDNAEAFF
>TRBJ1-2|.|once|15|TRBV14
TGTGCCAGCAGCCCCCACAAACAGTTCGGCTATGGCTACACCTTC
CASSPHKQFGYGYTF
>TRBJ2-3|.|.|14|TRBV18
TGTGCCAGCTCACCACTTAGGGGCAGAGATACGCAGTATTTT
CASSPLRGRDTQYF
>TRBJ1-2|.|.|13|TRBV6-2/TRBV6-3
TGTGCCAGCAGTTCCCCAACAACCAGAGAAAGCACCTTC
CASSSPTTRESTF